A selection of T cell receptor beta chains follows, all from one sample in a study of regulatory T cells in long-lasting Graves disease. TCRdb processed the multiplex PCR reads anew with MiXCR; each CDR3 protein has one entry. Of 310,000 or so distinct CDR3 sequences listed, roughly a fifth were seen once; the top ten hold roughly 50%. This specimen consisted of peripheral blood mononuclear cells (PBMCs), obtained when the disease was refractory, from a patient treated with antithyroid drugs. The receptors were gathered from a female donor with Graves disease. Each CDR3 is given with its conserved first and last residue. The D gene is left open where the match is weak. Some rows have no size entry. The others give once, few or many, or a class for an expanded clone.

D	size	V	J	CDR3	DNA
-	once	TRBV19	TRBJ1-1	CASSTGYTEAFF	TGTGCCAGTAGTACAGGGTACACTGAAGCTTTCTTT
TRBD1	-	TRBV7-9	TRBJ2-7	CASSPQGSGVSSYEQYF	TGTGCCAGCAGCCCACAGGGGTCCGGGGTGAGCTCCTACGAGCAGTACTTC
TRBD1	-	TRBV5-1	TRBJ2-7	CASSAVQGGTYEQYF	TGCGCCAGCAGCGCAGTACAGGGGGGAACCTACGAGCAGTACTTC
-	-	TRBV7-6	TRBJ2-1	CASSLFSGFEQFF	TGTGCCAGCAGCTTATTCTCGGGATTTGAGCAGTTCTTC
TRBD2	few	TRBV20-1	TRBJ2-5	CSAPGGGGETQYF	TGCAGTGCTCCGGGGGGGGGAGGGGAGACCCAGTACTTC
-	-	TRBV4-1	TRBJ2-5	CASSQDWRQSLETQYF	TGCGCCAGCAGCCAAGACTGGAGACAGAGCCTGGAGACCCAGTACTTC
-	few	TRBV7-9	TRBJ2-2	CASSHFGLVNTGELFF	TGTGCCAGCAGCCACTTTGGACTCGTGAACACCGGGGAGCTGTTTTTT
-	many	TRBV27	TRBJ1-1	CASSSTHTEAFF	TGTGCCAGCAGTTCCACGCACACTGAAGCTTTCTTT
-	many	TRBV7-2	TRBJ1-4	CASSLLQGEKLFF	TGTGCCAGCAGCTTACTACAGGGTGAAAAACTGTTTTTT
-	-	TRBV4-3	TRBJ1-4	CASSQDNHAPGPLSLATNEKLFF	TGCGCCAGCAGCCAAGATAATCATGCCCCCGGACCCCTAAGCCTTGCAACTAATGAAAAACTGTTTTTT
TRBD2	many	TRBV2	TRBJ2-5	CASSLAGLQETQYF	TGTGCCAGCAGTCTAGCGGGGCTACAAGAGACCCAGTACTTC
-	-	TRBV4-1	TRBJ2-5	CASSLGPIKEWETQYF	TGCGCCAGCAGCCTGGGACCTATTAAAGAGTGGGAGACCCAGTACTTC
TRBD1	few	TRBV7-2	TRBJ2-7	CASSRQGSHQYF	TGTGCCAGCAGTCGACAGGGGTCTCATCAGTACTTC
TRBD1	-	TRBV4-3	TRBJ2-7	CASSQAHGQGREQYF	TGCGCCAGCAGCCAAGCGCATGGACAGGGGAGGGAGCAGTACTTC
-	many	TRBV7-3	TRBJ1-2	CASSFISGDGYTF	TGTGCCAGCAGCTTCATCTCGGGGGACGGCTACACCTTC
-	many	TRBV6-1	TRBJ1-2	CASHQGQGYGYTF	TGTGCCAGCCACCAGGGGCAGGGCTATGGCTACACCTTC
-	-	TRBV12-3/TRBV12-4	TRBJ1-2	CASSLQRSGGYTF	TGTGCCAGCAGTTTACAGCGGTCAGGGGGCTACACCTTC
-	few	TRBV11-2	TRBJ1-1	CASSLVYPDKGNTEAFF	TGTGCCAGCAGCTTAGTATACCCGGACAAGGGCAACACTGAAGCTTTCTTT
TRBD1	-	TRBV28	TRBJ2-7	CASTDRGPYEQYF	TGTGCCAGCACAGACAGGGGGCCTTACGAGCAGTACTTC
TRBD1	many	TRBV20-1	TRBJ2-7	CSAQARQGKGYEQYF	TGCAGTGCACAGGCCCGACAGGGAAAGGGCTACGAGCAGTACTTC
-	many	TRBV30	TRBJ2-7	CAWSEKWAAYEQYF	TGTGCCTGGAGTGAAAAATGGGCAGCCTACGAGCAGTACTTC
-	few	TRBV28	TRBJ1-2	CASDTGTNGYTF	TGTGCCAGTGATACAGGGACGAACGGCTACACCTTC
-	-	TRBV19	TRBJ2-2	CASNYGYRELFF	TGTGCCAGTAATTACGGTTATCGGGAGCTGTTTTTT
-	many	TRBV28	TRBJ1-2	CASSFIFSGVKGYTF	TGTGCCAGCAGTTTTATATTTTCAGGGGTAAAAGGCTACACCTTC
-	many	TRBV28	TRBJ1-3	CASSPPVGNTIYF	TGTGCCAGCAGCCCCCCCGTCGGAAACACCATATATTTT
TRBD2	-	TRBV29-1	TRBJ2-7	CSVEAGGGEQYF	TGCAGCGTTGAAGCGGGAGGCGGCGAGCAGTACTTC